The 23 T cell receptor beta chains in this list originate from one sample, sequenced in a study of beta chain features in type 1 diabetes. The sequenced template was cDNA made from the entire isolated RNA. The method was immunoSEQ multiplex PCR; TCRdb's version includes in-frame clones alone and lacks a portion of them. This table has 850,000 to 900,000 clones, 15% to 20% appearing once. Sequencing used naive CD4+ T cells from blood. These receptors were obtained from a woman aged 18-29 years in good health.

V and J are TRBV19 and TRBJ2-4; D is perhaps TRBD1 or TRBD2 (6 bases each). Germline V gene sequence: CDR1 LNHDA, CDR2 SQIVND (reference sequence). The CDR3 contains 17 residues. V gave up 3 bases and J gave up 1 base, with 16 bases separating them. CDR3 region: CASSIWWGAPAKNIQYF. CDR3 in DNA: TGTGCCAGTAGTATCTGGTGGGGGGCGCCGGCCAAAAACATTCAGTACTTC.

This clone was detected a few times. The J gene is TRBJ2-7, the V gene TRBV27, with D tentatively TRBD1 or TRBD2 (5 bases each). The CDR3 covers 12 residues. Germline V CDR1 and CDR2: MNHEY, SMNVEV (reference sequence). Trimming stripped 5 bases from V and 5 bases from J, with 10 bases between. This chain's CDR3 is CASSHRGHEQYF. The CDR3 region has the DNA TGTGCCAGCAGTCATCGGGGCCACGAGCAGTACTTC.

This chain connects TRBV4-3 to TRBJ2-6, with D unresolved. Germline V gene sequence: CDR1 LGHNA, CDR2 YSLEER. CDR3 size: 17 residues. V was pared by 4 bases and J by 0 bases, with 13 bases between. The CDR3 DNA follows: TGCGCCAGCAGCCCCGGACGACCAAGCTCTGGGGCCAACGTCCTGACTTTC. Translated: CASSPGRPSSGANVLTF.

In its sample, this clone was seen a few times. The chain uses TRBV29-1 and TRBJ2-1; D is uncertain. CDR1 SQVTM and CDR2 ANQGSEA come from the germline V gene. Between the trimmed V and J ends, which lost 5 bases and 0 bases, there was a span of 11 bases. The CDR3 has 14 amino acids. Here the CDR3 DNA reads TGCAGCGTTTCCCCCCGCCTCTCCTACAATGAGCAGTTCTTC. This gives the protein CSVSPRLSYNEQFF.

This sequence joins TRBV4-3 and TRBJ2-7; a possible D gene is TRBD1 (6 bases). Deletions cut 1 base from V and 2 bases from J, with 9 bases between. In germline, CDR1 is LGHNA, CDR2 YSLEER. The CDR3 contains 14 residues. CDR3 amino acids: CASSQGAGAYEQYF. The CDR3 DNA reads as TGCGCCAGCAGCCAAGGAGCAGGGGCCTACGAGCAGTACTTC.

The chain has TRBV20-1 and TRBJ2-7; D ambiguous. With 0 bases removed from V and 5 bases from J, the gap between germline ends came to 5 bases. Germline assignment: CDR1 DFQATT and CDR2 SNEGSKA (reference sequence). The CDR3 consists of 11 residues. The CDR3 protein is CSAREINEQYF. In DNA, the CDR3 is TGCAGTGCTAGAGAAATCAACGAGCAGTACTTC.

In its sample, this clone was seen a few times. The chain is built from TRBV5-1 and TRBJ2-7; D remains unclear. Between the trimmed V and J ends, which lost 3 bases and 2 bases, there was a span of 3 bases. Germline CDR1 and CDR2: SGHRS and YFSETQ. The CDR3 is 11 residues long. The CDR3 region has the DNA TGCGCCAGCAGCTACACCTACGAGCAGTACTTC. This encodes CASSYTYEQYF.

The V and J genes are TRBV11-2 and TRBJ2-7, with 10 bases aligning to TRBD2. This CDR3 spans 17 amino acids. Germline V CDR1 and CDR2: SGHAT, FQNNGV. V dropped 1 base and J dropped 2; count of bases not matched to a gene: 8. DNA for the CDR3: TGTGCCAGCAGCTTAGTGCCGGGACTAGCGATTCCCTACGAGCAGTACTTC. Its translation is CASSLVPGLAIPYEQYF.

This clone has more than one count but fewer than ten. The sample contains more than one DNA sequence encoding this CDR3. The chain recombines TRBV7-2 with TRBJ2-7, with 13 bases identical to TRBD2. Per the germline V gene, CDR1 is SGHTA and CDR2 is FQGNSA. This CDR3 contains 15 residues. V dropped 4 bases and J dropped 0; count of bases not matched to a gene: 0. CDR3 amino acids: CASSWTSGSSYEQYF. The CDR3, as DNA: TGTGCCAGCAGCTGGACTAGCGGGAGCTCCTACGAGCAGTACTTC.

This clone was picked up a small number of times. The genes are TRBV11-2 and TRBJ2-7; D not certain. The CDR3 runs to 14 residues. The V end was cut by 3 bases, the J end by 1 base, with 10 bases between. CDR1 SGHAT and CDR2 FQNNGV come from the germline V gene. CDR3 amino acids: CASSFVGSSYEQYF. CDR3 bases: TGTGCCAGCAGCTTTGTTGGATCTTCCTACGAGCAGTACTTC.

This clone was seen a few times. J is TRBJ2-4 and V is TRBV28; 8 bases map to TRBD2. The CDR3 contains 16 residues. The junction had 6 bases not matched to a gene; V was cut back by 5 bases and J by 0 bases. From germline, CDR1 is MDHEN and CDR2 SYDVKM. This CDR3 reads CASSLSGRLAKNIQYF. In DNA, the CDR3 is TGTGCCAGCAGTCTCAGCGGGAGACTAGCCAAAAACATTCAGTACTTC. Looking up the rest from reference TRBV28 and TRBJ2-4 gives the full variable domain: DVKVTQSSRYLVKRTGEKVFLECVQDMDHENMFWYRQDPGLGLRLIYFSYDVKMKEKGDIPEGYSVSREKKERFSLILESASTNQTSMYLCASSLSGRLAKNIQYFGAGTRLSVL.

The sample holds a few counts of this clone. The rearrangement uses TRBV5-5 and TRBJ1-4; D not certain. This CDR3 has 14 residues. CDR1 is SGHKS, CDR2 YYEKEE, per germline (reference sequence). V lost 0 bases to trimming and J lost 4 bases, with 7 bases between them. This CDR3 reads CASSLGNLNEKLFF. CDR3 coding DNA: TGTGCCAGCAGCTTGGGGAACCTTAATGAAAAACTGTTTTTT.

The V call is TRBV29-1, the J call TRBJ2-7; perhaps TRBD2 as D (5 bases). The CDR3 runs to 15 residues. V was clipped by 1 base and J by 4 bases, with 17 bases between them. CDR1 is SQVTM, CDR2 ANQGSEA, per germline. CDR3 protein: CSVEARWAGEYEQYF. The CDR3 DNA is TGCAGCGTTGAAGCCCGGTGGGCCGGGGAGTACGAGCAGTACTTC.

This clone was detected a few times. The rearrangement uses TRBV25-1 and TRBJ2-2; TRBD2 aligns across 7 bases. After removal of 5 bases from V and 6 bases from J, the junction contained 9 bases not matched to a gene. Germline V gene lookup returns CDR1 MGHDK and CDR2 SYGVNS. The CDR3 contains 15 residues. CDR3 amino acids: CASSLAGEPAGELFF. DNA of the CDR3: TGTGCCAGCAGTCTCGCGGGAGAACCGGCCGGGGAGCTGTTTTTT. Complete variable domain (other parts from reference TRBV25-1 and TRBJ2-2): EADIYQTPRYLVIGTGKKITLECSQTMGHDKMYWYQQDPGMELHLIHYSYGVNSTEKGDLSSESTVSRIRTEHFPLTLESARPSHTSQYLCASSLAGEPAGELFFGEGSRLTVL.

The chain employs TRBV6-5 and TRBJ2-3; the match to TRBD1 covers 8 bases. The length of the CDR3 is 15 residues. Germline values: CDR1 MNHEY, CDR2 SVGAGI. The V gene end was trimmed by 7 bases and the J gene end by 4 bases; junction bases not matched to a gene: 10. CDR3 region: CASTDPRQGPDTQYF. The CDR3 nucleotides are TGTGCCAGCACCGATCCCCGACAGGGGCCAGATACGCAGTATTTT.

This sequence joins TRBV10-3 and TRBJ1-1; D might be TRBD1 (5 bases). V gave up 4 bases and J gave up 7 bases, with 13 bases separating them. The germline gives CDR1 ENHRY, CDR2 SYGVKD. The CDR3 covers 13 residues. The CDR3 here is CAISAEQEIEAFF. The CDR3 coding sequence is TGTGCCATCAGTGCTGAACAGGAGATTGAAGCTTTCTTT.

The chain uses TRBV6-1 and TRBJ2-7, with a possible D match to TRBD1 (5 bases). The CDR3 runs 18 residues. V was cut by 0 bases and J by 7 bases, with 25 bases left in between. Germline CDR1 is MNHNS and CDR2 is SASEGT. CDR3 region: CASSEAEYRKGDPWEQYF. In DNA form, the CDR3 reads TGTGCCAGCAGTGAAGCCGAATATAGGAAAGGGGATCCGTGGGAGCAGTACTTC.

CDR3 in amino acids: CASSHYGELFF. In DNA form, the CDR3 reads TGCGCCAGCAGCCATTACGGGGAGCTGTTTTTT. This chain uses TRBV4-3 with TRBJ2-2, with D unclear. V was clipped by 3 bases and J by 7 bases, with 3 bases between them. The CDR3 is 11 residues long. In germline, CDR1 is LGHNA, CDR2 YSLEER.

This clone has more than one count but fewer than ten. The chain uses TRBV19 and TRBJ2-3, with 7 bases matching TRBD1. CDR1 and CDR2 from the germline V gene are LNHDA and SQIVND (reference sequence). The CDR3 is 17 amino acids. With 3 bases clipped from V and 0 bases from J, the junction kept 9 bases outside the gene matches. The CDR3 region is CASSILRRDRSTDTQYF. In DNA form, the CDR3 reads TGTGCCAGTAGTATTTTGCGCCGGGACAGAAGCACAGATACGCAGTATTTT.

This clone was seen more than once but under ten times. The gene calls are TRBV10-3 and TRBJ2-7, with 12 bases aligning to TRBD2. V shed 0 bases and J 3 bases; nucleotides not matched to a gene: 9. CDR3 length: 18 residues. Germline lookup yields CDR1 ENHRY and CDR2 SYGVKD. The CDR3 loop reads CAISESRRKTSGSYEQYF. The DNA of the CDR3 is TGTGCCATCAGTGAGTCGAGGCGGAAGACTAGCGGGAGCTACGAGCAGTACTTC.

A word on this clone: The same CDR3 also results from other DNA sequences found in this sample. This chain connects TRBV7-2 to TRBJ1-2; a weak D match, TRBD1 (5 bases). This CDR3 region has 13 residues. V dropped 5 bases and J dropped 4 bases, with 11 bases sitting between them. The germline gives CDR1 SGHTA, CDR2 FQGNSA. This CDR3 reads CASSPDRSYGYTF. CDR3 coding DNA: TGTGCCAGCAGCCCTGACAGAAGCTATGGCTACACCTTC.

Regarding this clone: Within the sample, other DNA sequences also encode this same CDR3. The rearrangement uses TRBV28 and TRBJ1-2; D gene uncertain. Trimming stripped 4 bases from V and 5 bases from J, with 8 bases between. CDR3 length: 12 amino acids. The V gene's germline CDR1 is MDHEN and CDR2 SYDVKM. The DNA for the CDR3 is TGTGCCAGCAGTTCAGGCCCTTATGGCTACACCTTC. Translated, it gives CASSSGPYGYTF.

This clone was picked up a small number of times. The chain uses TRBV28 and TRBJ1-2, with 7 positions matching TRBD1. After removal of 11 bases from V and 0 bases from J, the junction contained 18 bases not matched to a gene. Germline-derived CDR1 and CDR2 are MDHEN and SYDVKM. This CDR3 is 17 amino acids long. DNA for the CDR3: TGTGCCGCCCGGGCTTCTGGTCGGGACAGAACTAACTATGGCTACACCTTC. This translates into CAARASGRDRTNYGYTF.